The 7 T cell receptor beta chains given below trace back to one sample, sequenced in a study of beta chain features in type 1 diabetes (dated by TCRdb to 2017 to 2018). Library preparation was by the immunoSEQ multiplex PCR assay. The entire isolated RNA was reverse transcribed using the High Capacity cDNA Reverse Transcription Kit, and thus expressed TCRB transcripts were sequenced. Sourced from immuneACCESS, this table was stored by TCRdb with only in-frame sequences that have V and J called. A share of the clones is absent; for the studies checked, an unresolved V gene accounts for under half, and the remainder has no known explanation. Within this sample are 400,000 to 550,000 clones, with 10% to 12% of them counted one time only. 0.035% to 0.05% of the sample belongs to the ten largest clones. Specimen: naive CD4+ T cells from blood. Explained via the paper, the cell subset or site label denotes: true naive CD4+ T cells. Receptors originate from a woman in her late teens or twenties in good health.

This clone was found a few times. The chain carries TRBV4-3 and TRBJ2-5; 10 nucleotides match TRBD1. Germline V lookup: CDR1 LGHNA, CDR2 YSLEER. The CDR3 is 15 amino acids. J was trimmed by 5 bases and V by 4 bases; bases with no gene match: 7. The CDR3: CASSRGTGEVETQYF. Written as DNA, the CDR3 is TGCGCCAGCAGCCGAGGGACAGGGGAGGTGGAGACCCAGTACTTC.

The chain couples TRBV28 to TRBJ2-5; 10 bases are shared with TRBD1. The CDR3 loop spans 19 amino acids. In germline, CDR1 is MDHEN, CDR2 SYDVKM. V trimming: 4 bases; J trimming: 2 bases; junction bases outside the gene matches: 16. The CDR3 DNA reads as TGTGCCAGCAGTTACGTGAGGGACAGGGGACCCTCCGGTCAAGAGACCCAGTACTTC. Its translation: CASSYVRDRGPSGQETQYF.

This chain joins TRBV18 and TRBJ2-7; the match to TRBD1 covers 8 bases. This CDR3 is 14 amino acids long. Germline CDR1 KGHSH, CDR2 LQKENI. Trimming removed 1 base from V and 3 bases from J; junction bases left unmatched: 2. The CDR3 spells CASSPLDRGYEQYV. CDR3 bases: TGTGCCAGCTCACCACTTGACAGGGGCTACGAGCAGTACGTC.

This clone was seen a handful of times. The V call is TRBV19, the J call TRBJ2-1, with D tentatively TRBD1 (6 bases). The CDR3 runs 15 residues. Trimming cost V 7 bases and J 3 bases, with 16 bases left between them. CDR1 is LNHDA, CDR2 SQIVND, per germline (reference sequence). The DNA of the CDR3 is TGTGCCAGTACGAGGAAGGACAGCTTCTACAATGAGCAGTTCTTC. This codes for CASTRKDSFYNEQFF.

V usage is TRBV5-1 and J usage is TRBJ2-3; D may be TRBD1 or TRBD2 (5 bases each). The CDR3 is made up of 13 amino acids. V lost 0 bases, J lost 6 bases, and 8 bases lay in between. CDR1 is SGHRS, CDR2 YFSETQ, per germline. The CDR3 sequence is CASSLGGEDTQYF. CDR3 nucleotides: TGCGCCAGCAGCTTGGGAGGGGAGGATACGCAGTATTTT.

This chain uses TRBV6-6 with TRBJ2-5, with D possibly TRBD1 on 5 matching bases. V lost 5 bases and J 5 bases, leaving 9 bases between the germline ends. The CDR3 is 12 residues long. Germline V CDR1 and CDR2: MNHNY, SVGAGI (reference sequence). The CDR3 bases are TGTGCCAGCAGTCAGGGCTCGGAGACCCAGTACTTC. The encoded protein is CASSQGSETQYF.

The rearrangement links TRBV28 to TRBJ2-2; TRBD2 matches 7 bases. V lost 6 bases and J lost 7; bases outside the gene matches: 11. CDR1 is MDHEN and CDR2 is SYDVKM in the germline V gene. The CDR3 has 15 residues. CDR3 nucleotide sequence: TGTGCCAGCAGGAGAGGCGGGGGAGCAGGCGGGGAGCTGTTTTTT. Protein product: CASRRGGGAGGELFF. The variable domain in full, with the rest retrieved from reference TRBV28 and TRBJ2-2, is DVKVTQSSRYLVKRTGEKVFLECVQDMDHENMFWYRQDPGLGLRLIYFSYDVKMKEKGDIPEGYSVSREKKERFSLILESASTNQTSMYLCASRRGGGAGGELFFGEGSRLTVL.